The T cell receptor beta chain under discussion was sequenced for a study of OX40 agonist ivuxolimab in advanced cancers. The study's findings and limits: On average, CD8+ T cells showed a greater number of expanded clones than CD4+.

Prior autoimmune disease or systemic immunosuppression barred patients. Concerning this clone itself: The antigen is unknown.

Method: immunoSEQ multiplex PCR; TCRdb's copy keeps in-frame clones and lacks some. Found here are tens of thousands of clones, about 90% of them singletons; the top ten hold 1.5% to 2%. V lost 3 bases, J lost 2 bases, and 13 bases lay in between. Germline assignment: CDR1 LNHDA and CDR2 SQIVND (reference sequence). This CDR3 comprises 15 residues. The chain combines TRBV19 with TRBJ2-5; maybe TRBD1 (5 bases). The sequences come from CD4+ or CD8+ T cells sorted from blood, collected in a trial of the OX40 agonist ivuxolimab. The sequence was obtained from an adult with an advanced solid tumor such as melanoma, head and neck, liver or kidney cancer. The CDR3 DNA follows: TGTGCCAGTAGTATGACAGTTAACCTTCAAGAGACCCAGTACTTC. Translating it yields CASSMTVNLQETQYF.